This T cell receptor beta chain was retrieved from a study of control samples from healthy donors and cancer patients. This CDR3 is built from 13 residues. From germline, CDR1 is KGHDR and CDR2 SFDVKD. Trimming removed 6 bases at V and 6 bases at J, with 11 bases between. TCRdb keeps only in-frame clones here, not all; method: immunoSEQ multiplex PCR. The sample consists of 100,000 to 150,000 clones, about nine tenths of them appearing once. The origin of this receptor is a man aged 40-49 years in good health. This chain connects TRBV24-1 to TRBJ2-1; D is possibly TRBD1 (5 bases). The source material was blood. The CDR3 DNA follows: TGTGCCACCAGTTGGGCTACAGGCAATGAGCAGTTCTTC. Protein: CATSWATGNEQFF.